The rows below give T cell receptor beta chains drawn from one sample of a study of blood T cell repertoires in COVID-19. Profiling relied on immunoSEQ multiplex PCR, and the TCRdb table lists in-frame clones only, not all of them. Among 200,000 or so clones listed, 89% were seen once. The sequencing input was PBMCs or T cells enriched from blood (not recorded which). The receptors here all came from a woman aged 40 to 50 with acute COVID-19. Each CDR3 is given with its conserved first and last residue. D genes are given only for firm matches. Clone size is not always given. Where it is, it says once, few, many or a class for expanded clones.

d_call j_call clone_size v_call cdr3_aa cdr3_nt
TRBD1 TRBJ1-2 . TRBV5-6 CASSYRGQNYGYTF TGTGCCAGCAGCTACAGGGGGCAGAACTATGGCTACACCTTC
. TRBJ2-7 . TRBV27 CASSLSPRLDLPKPYEQYF TGTGCCAGCAGTTTATCCCCGCGGCTCGACCTTCCAAAACCCTACGAGCAGTACTTC
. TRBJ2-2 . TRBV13 CASSYSTGELFF TGTGCCAGCAGCTACTCAACCGGGGAGCTGTTTTTT
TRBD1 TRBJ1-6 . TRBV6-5 CASSRTGTPLHF TGTGCCAGCAGCCGGACAGGGACACCCCTCCACTTT
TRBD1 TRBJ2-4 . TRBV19 CASSIRTGGLGAKNIQYF TGTGCCAGTAGTATACGGACAGGGGGCCTGGGGGCCAAAAACATTCAGTACTTC
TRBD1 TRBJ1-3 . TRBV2 CASMRDREVRNTIYF TGTGCCAGCATGCGGGACAGGGAAGTGCGCAACACCATATATTTT
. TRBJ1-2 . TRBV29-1 CSVLDRPNYGYTF TGCAGCGTTCTGGACAGACCGAACTATGGCTACACCTTC
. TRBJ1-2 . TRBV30 CAWGHLTNYGYTF TGTGCCTGGGGACACCTAACTAACTATGGCTACACCTTC
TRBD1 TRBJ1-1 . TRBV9 CASSNTGERTEAFF TGTGCCAGCAGCAATACAGGGGAGCGAACTGAAGCTTTCTTT
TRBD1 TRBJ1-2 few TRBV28 CASSSPGTGEGGYTF TGTGCCAGCAGTTCACCCGGGACAGGGGAAGGCGGCTACACCTTC
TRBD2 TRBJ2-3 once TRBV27 CASSFGGGLAGSTDTQYF TGTGCCAGCAGTTTTGGAGGGGGACTAGCGGGAAGCACAGATACGCAGTATTTT
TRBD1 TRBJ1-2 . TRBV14 CASSRQGAFYGYTF TGTGCCAGCAGCCGACAGGGTGCCTTTTATGGCTACACCTTC
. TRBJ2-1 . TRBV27 CATNGGLAGLAEQFF TGTGCCACAAATGGGGGACTGGCGGGATTGGCTGAGCAGTTCTTC
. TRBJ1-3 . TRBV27 CASGSGNPGNTIYF TGTGCCAGCGGTTCAGGGAACCCTGGAAACACCATATATTTT
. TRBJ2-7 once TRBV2 CASSEAKGEQYF TGTGCCAGCAGTGAAGCCAAGGGGGAGCAGTACTTC
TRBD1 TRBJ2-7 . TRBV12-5 CASGLELTGQGAVYEQYF TGTGCTAGTGGTTTGGAACTAACGGGACAGGGTGCCGTCTACGAGCAGTACTTC
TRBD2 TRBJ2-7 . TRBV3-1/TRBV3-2 CASSQAGSSGIGEQYF TGTGCCAGCAGCCAAGCTGGGTCTAGCGGGATTGGGGAGCAGTACTTC
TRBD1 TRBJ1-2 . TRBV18 CASSPMTGKVDGYTF TGTGCCAGCTCACCCATGACAGGGAAGGTTGACGGCTACACCTTC